Following are 20 T cell receptor beta chains from one sample sequenced in a study of human T cells and chemical hapten exposure. Time point noted: patch test 1, 2 weeks after DPC sensitization. Treatment described: therapeutic diphenylcyclopropenone sensitization with weekly scalp DPC. Using its own MiXCR run on the RACE reads, TCRdb lists one record per CDR3 protein. The sample consists of around 380,000 distinct CDR3 sequences, approximately 4.4% of them appearing once. Sequenced material: whole blood, taken in connection with sensitization to the hapten diphenylcyclopropenone (DPC). These receptors were taken from a woman aged 50 to 60 with alopecia areata. Some clones in this sample may be carry-over from other donors' samples.

This clonotype was counted at least ten times. This chain connects TRBV12-3 or TRBV12-4 to TRBJ2-3; no reliable D call. This CDR3 is 13 amino acids long. V lost 7 bases, J lost 3 bases, and 11 bases lay in between. CDR3: CASILTLTDTQYF. CDR3 coding DNA: TGTGCCAGCATCCTGACACTTACAGATACGCAGTATTTT.

This clonotype was seen ten or more times. V is TRBV20-1 and J is TRBJ2-3; TRBD1 might be the D (6 bases). The germline gives CDR1 DFQATT, CDR2 SNEGSKA (reference sequence). The CDR3 loop spans 20 amino acids. The V end was cut by 0 bases, the J end by 3 bases, with 28 bases between. CDR3 in amino acids: CSARDLRGMVGAAGTDTQYF. CDR3 bases: TGCAGTGCTAGAGATCTTCGTGGGATGGTGGGGGCAGCCGGAACAGATACGCAGTATTTT.

This clonotype was observed a handful of times. The chain has TRBV18 and TRBJ2-4; either TRBD1 or TRBD2 may supply D (5 bases each). This CDR3 is built from 16 residues. With 2 bases removed from V and 5 bases from J, the gap between germline ends came to 16 bases. Germline V gene data show CDR1 as KGHSH and CDR2 as LQKENI. The CDR3 DNA reads TGTGCCAGCTCACCAGCTGGGGGAGCTTCGCAAAACATTCAGTACTTC. It specifies CASSPAGGASQNIQYF.

The V call is TRBV3-1, the J call TRBJ2-4, with D tentatively TRBD1 (6 bases). The V end was cut by 1 base, the J end by 1 base, with 14 bases between. The CDR3 is 17 amino acids. Germline CDR1 and CDR2: LGHDT and YNNKEL (reference sequence). The CDR3 loop is CASSQGPGAPAKNIQYF. CDR3 nucleotide sequence: TGTGCCAGCAGCCAAGGGCCAGGGGCCCCTGCCAAAAACATTCAGTACTTC.

The table lists this clonotype with a count of one. A far bigger clonotype differs at one base, so this is likely a read error. The V gene is TRBV6-2 or TRBV6-3, the J gene TRBJ2-7, with 9 bases lining up with TRBD1. Germline CDR1 and CDR2: MNHEY and SVGEGT. With V trimmed by 10 bases and J by 0 bases, 7 bases remained unmatched. The CDR3 totals 14 residues. DNA of the CDR3: TGTGCCAACAGCCCGGGACAGGGCTCCTACGAGCAGTACTTC. Translated: CANSPGQGSYEQYF.

This clonotype was picked up many times. The chain carries TRBV4-2 and TRBJ2-2, with D perhaps TRBD2 (9 bases). The V gene lost 0 bases and the J gene lost 0 bases, with 17 bases spanning the gap. The V gene's germline CDR1 is LGHNA and CDR2 YNFKEQ. This CDR3 has 19 amino acids. The CDR3 reads CASSQDGQGLAANTGELFF. The CDR3 DNA reads TGTGCCAGCAGCCAAGATGGACAGGGACTAGCAGCGAACACCGGGGAGCTGTTTTTT.

This clonotype was counted at least ten times. The rearrangement uses TRBV6-5 and TRBJ2-3; D is undetermined. Germline CDR1 is MNHEY and CDR2 is SVGAGI. This CDR3 comprises 14 residues. The V and J ends lost 4 bases and 1 base respectively, with 9 bases between them. The chain's CDR3 is CASSSRIGTDTQYF. CDR3 in DNA: TGTGCCAGCAGTTCTAGGATTGGCACAGATACGCAGTATTTT.

This clonotype has ten or more counts. The chain joins TRBV5-1 to TRBJ1-2; D remains ambiguous. Germline CDR1 reads SGHRS; CDR2 reads YFSETQ. Trimming stripped 4 bases from V and 0 bases from J, with 10 bases between. The CDR3 is 14 residues long. For the CDR3, the DNA is TGCGCCAGCAGCCCTAGTCTGGCTAACTATGGCTACACCTTC. Amino acids: CASSPSLANYGYTF.

The gene calls are TRBV20-1 and TRBJ2-7; D possibly corresponds to TRBD2 (6 bases). This CDR3 contains 15 residues. CDR1 and CDR2 from the germline V gene are DFQATT and SNEGSKA (reference sequence). The V end lost 0 bases, the J end lost 2 bases, and 14 bases lay between the germline ends. The CDR3 DNA sequence: TGCAGTGCTAGAGATCTCGGGCGGGGCCCCTACGAGCAGTACTTC. Protein: CSARDLGRGPYEQYF.

This clonotype was counted ten times or more. The rearrangement uses TRBV12-3 or TRBV12-4 and TRBJ1-2, with a possible D match to TRBD1 (6 bases). There are 12 residues in the CDR3. Trimming shortened V by 7 bases and J by 6 bases, and 12 bases separated the two germline ends. CDR3 coding DNA: TGTGCCAGCATAGGAGGGGGGAATGGCTACACCTTC. Amino acid sequence: CASIGGGNGYTF.

This clonotype was seen only once. The chain recombines TRBV13 with TRBJ1-1; 7 nucleotides agree with TRBD1. The CDR3 length is 14 residues. CDR1 and CDR2 (germline): PRHDT, FYEKMQ (reference sequence). V gave up 3 bases and J gave up 6 bases; unmatched junction bases: 7. The chain's CDR3 is CASSLTGLVSEAFF. The CDR3, as DNA: TGTGCCAGCAGCTTGACAGGGTTGGTCTCTGAAGCTTTCTTT.

At least ten counts were recorded for this clonotype. The chain is built from TRBV4-2 and TRBJ1-1; TRBD1 might be the D (5 bases). The V and J ends lost 1 base and 6 bases respectively, with 9 bases between them. The CDR3 runs to 13 residues. Germline V lookup: CDR1 LGHNA, CDR2 YNFKEQ. The DNA for the CDR3 is TGTGCCAGCAGCCAAGGCGACAGCGCTGAAGCTTTCTTT. Translating it yields CASSQGDSAEAFF.

This clonotype was counted a few times. The rearrangement links TRBV7-2 to TRBJ2-3, with a tentative D call TRBD1 (5 bases). Trimming removed 4 bases from V and 0 bases from J, with 17 bases in between. This CDR3 is 17 amino acids long. Per the germline V gene, CDR1 is SGHTA and CDR2 is FQGNSA. The CDR3, as DNA: TGTGCCAGCAGCTCTCTCGGACATGGCCTTAGCACAGATACGCAGTATTTT. It codes for CASSSLGHGLSTDTQYF.

This clonotype was counted at least ten times. CDR3 amino acids: CSALQGASNQPQHF. Written as DNA, the CDR3 is TGCAGTGCTCTTCAGGGGGCCAGCAATCAGCCCCAGCATTTT. The chain uses TRBV20-1 and TRBJ1-5; 8 nucleotides agree with TRBD1. V lost 5 bases to trimming and J lost 1 base; unmatched junction nucleotides: 4. CDR3 length: 14 amino acids. The germline V gene encodes CDR1 DFQATT and CDR2 SNEGSKA (reference sequence).

This clonotype was counted many times. The genes are TRBV11-2 and TRBJ1-2; possible D gene TRBD1, 5 bases. CDR1 and CDR2 (germline): SGHAT, FQNNGV. CDR3 length equals 12 residues. Trimming stripped 1 base from V and 7 bases from J, with 7 bases between. The CDR3 DNA follows: TGTGCCAGCAGCTTAGGGGGACTTGGCTACACCTTC. Protein product: CASSLGGLGYTF. Full variable domain (outside the CDR3, taken from reference TRBV11-2 and TRBJ1-2): EAGVAQSPRYKIIEKRQSVAFWCNPISGHATLYWYQQILGQGPKLLIQFQNNGVVDDSQLPKDRFSAERLKGVDSTLKIQPAKLEDSAVYLCASSLGGLGYTFGSGTRLTVV.

This clonotype was counted a few times. This sequence joins TRBV7-2 and TRBJ1-2, with D possibly being TRBD1 (5 bases). V lost 4 bases to trimming and J lost 0 bases, with 12 bases between them. This CDR3 is 15 amino acids long. The germline V gene has CDR1 SGHTA and CDR2 FQGNSA. The CDR3 protein is CASSSRTISNYGYTF. CDR3 nucleotide sequence: TGTGCCAGCAGCTCGAGGACAATCTCTAACTATGGCTACACCTTC.

The V call is TRBV11-2, the J call TRBJ2-3; D is unresolved. The CDR3 sequence is 15 residues long. V was trimmed by 0 bases and J by 4 bases, leaving 11 bases between them. Germline CDR1 reads SGHAT; CDR2 reads FQNNGV. DNA of the CDR3: TGTGCCAGCAGCTTAGATGGTTTTACGCCAGATACGCAGTATTTT. This gives the protein CASSLDGFTPDTQYF.

This clonotype occurred many times. V gene TRBV7-9 combines with J gene TRBJ1-1; 10 bases are a match to TRBD1. Germline V gene lookup returns CDR1 SEHNR and CDR2 FQNEAQ (reference sequence). The CDR3 has 13 residues. Germline trimming cut 6 bases from V and 4 bases from J; bases unmatched to any gene: 2. The CDR3 DNA is TGTGCCAGCAGTTGGACAGGGGGCACTGAAGCTTTCTTT. Translation: CASSWTGGTEAFF.

This clonotype was picked up many times. The J gene is TRBJ1-1, the V gene TRBV3-1; no clear D. Germline V gene sequence: CDR1 LGHDT, CDR2 YNNKEL (reference sequence). This CDR3 region has 15 residues. Trimming left V 0 bases short and J 1 base short, with 9 bases between. The CDR3 reads CASSQDRRANTEAFF. The CDR3 DNA reads TGTGCCAGCAGCCAAGATCGGCGGGCGAACACTGAAGCTTTCTTT.

Remarks on this clonotype: Possible read error: a much larger clone is one base away. The chain joins TRBV4-2 to TRBJ2-3; weak D call: TRBD1 (5 bases). The CDR3 has 15 amino acids. Trimming shortened V by 0 bases and J by 0 bases, and 7 bases separated the two germline ends. The V gene's germline CDR1 is LGHNA and CDR2 YNFKEQ. In DNA, the CDR3 is TGTGCCAGCAGCCAAGATGGGGCTAGCACAGATACGCAGTATTTT. This sequence encodes CASSQDGASTDTQYF.